The 3 T cell receptor beta chains in this list originate from one sample, sequenced in a study of read filtering for tumor transcriptome and immune sequencing. Molecular barcoded adaptors covering alpha/delta and beta/gamma chains were used on approximately 400 ng RNA. TCRdb redid the calling of the reads with MiXCR, one entry per CDR3 protein. The sample carries about 61,000 distinct CDR3 sequences, roughly 19% recorded once. The sequencing input was a population of CD138-negative cells sorted from bone marrow. These receptors were taken from a donor at least 40 years old with multiple myeloma.

The chain carries TRBV12-5 and TRBJ2-4, with 9 bases lining up with TRBD1. V dropped 0 bases and J dropped 1; count of bases not matched to a gene: 7. Germline V gives CDR1 LGHNT, CDR2 FRNRAP. The CDR3 runs 18 residues. CDR3 region: CASGLVGGQGVAKNIQYF. CDR3 nucleotides: TGTGCTAGTGGTTTGGTAGGGGGACAGGGAGTCGCCAAAAACATTCAGTACTTC.

There are many counts of this clonotype. This chain uses TRBV27 with TRBJ2-7, with D perhaps matching TRBD1 (5 bases). V lost 2 bases and J 2 bases, leaving 13 bases between the germline ends. Germline V gives CDR1 MNHEY, CDR2 SMNVEV (reference sequence). This CDR3 is built from 15 residues. The CDR3 spells CASSLGAGLTYEQYF. CDR3 sequence (DNA): TGTGCCAGCAGTTTAGGCGCAGGGCTCACCTACGAGCAGTACTTC.

The table lists this clonotype with many counts. V and J are TRBV9 and TRBJ2-5; no reliable D call. CDR1 and CDR2 from the germline V gene are SGDLS and YYNGEE. The CDR3 is 13 residues long. The V end lost 0 bases, the J end lost 3 bases, and 6 bases lay between the germline ends. The CDR3 loop reads CASSVGVEETQYF. Written as DNA, the CDR3 is TGTGCCAGCAGCGTAGGGGTGGAAGAGACCCAGTACTTC.